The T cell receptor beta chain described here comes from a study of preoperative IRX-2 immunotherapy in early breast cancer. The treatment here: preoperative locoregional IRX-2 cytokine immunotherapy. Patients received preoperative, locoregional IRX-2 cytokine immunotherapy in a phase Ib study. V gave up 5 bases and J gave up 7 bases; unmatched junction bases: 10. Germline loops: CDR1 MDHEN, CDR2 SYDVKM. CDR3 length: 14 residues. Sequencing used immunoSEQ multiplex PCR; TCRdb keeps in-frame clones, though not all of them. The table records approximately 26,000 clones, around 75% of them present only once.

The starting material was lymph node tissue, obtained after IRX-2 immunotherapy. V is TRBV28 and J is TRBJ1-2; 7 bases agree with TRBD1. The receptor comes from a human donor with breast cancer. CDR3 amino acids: CASSHQDRDPGYTF. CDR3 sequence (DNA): TGTGCCAGCAGTCACCAAGACAGGGATCCTGGCTACACCTTC.